This T cell receptor (beta chain) was retrieved from a study of blood T cell repertoires in COVID-19. Study in general: Samples taken during acute and convalescent COVID-19 were collected in the United States, Italy and Spain. PBMCs, B-cell-depleted T cells, or T cells were the source of the cDNA or gDNA that made up the material.

Authors' methods: How many nucleated cells were present was estimated from reference gene primer amplification. Assay used: immunoSEQ multiplex PCR; TCRdb lists only in-frame clones, some missing. The DNA was the basis for D and trimming; V, J and clone size are from that table. The data contain about 60,000 clones, approximately 90% of them singletons. The germline V and J ends were trimmed by 5 bases and 4 bases, with 12 bases remaining between them. Germline V CDR1 and CDR2: SGHTA, FQGTGA. The CDR3 contains 14 residues. Sample: peripheral blood. J is TRBJ2-1 and V is TRBV7-3; tentative D call: TRBD1 (5 bases). The origin of this receptor is a man in his 60s with acute or convalescent COVID-19. The CDR3 loop is CASSQGIGYNEQFF. The CDR3 DNA sequence: TGTGCCAGCAGCCAGGGAATCGGGTACAATGAGCAGTTCTTC.